This T cell receptor beta chain appears in the sequencing data of a study of blood T cell repertoires in COVID-19. The repertoire was sequenced with immunoSEQ multiplex PCR; TCRdb's copy has only in-frame clones and lacks some. Of some 500,000 clones in the sample, roughly 90% were seen once. The germline CDR1 and CDR2 sequences are WSHSY and SAAADI. Between the trimmed V and J ends, which lost 5 bases and 4 bases, there was a span of 11 bases. There are 14 residues in the CDR3. This clonotype was obtained from a woman in her forties who had recovered from COVID-19. J is TRBJ2-2 and V is TRBV10-2, with D possibly matching TRBD2 (6 bases). Sequencing was performed on PBMCs or T cells enriched from blood (not recorded which). CDR3 sequence reads: CASSNRGSTGELFF. The CDR3 DNA sequence: TGCGCCAGCAGTAACCGGGGGTCCACCGGGGAGCTGTTTTTT.